This T cell receptor (beta chain) was retrieved from a study of T cells after yellow fever vaccination. Looking at the study overall: Any fraction with a low cell number was prepared using SMART-Seq v4 Ultra Low Input. Study-level results: Clonotypes appearing in both CD4 and CD8 compartments existed, and their share was small.

The CDR3 length is 14 residues. V lost 5 bases and J lost 8, with 13 bases in between. Germline CDR1 and CDR2: SEHNR and FQNEAQ (reference sequence). The TCR cDNA carried a universal primer site and UMIs from 5'RACE template switching. TCRdb fed the 5' RACE reads into MiXCR, producing one record per CDR3 protein. This table has hundreds of thousands of distinct CDR3 sequences, under 20% appearing once. In the case of this clonotype: What it recognizes is unknown.

This specimen consisted of PBMCs, obtained before the yellow fever booster vaccination. The sequence came from a man aged 18 to 30 who received the YFV17D yellow fever vaccine. The chain couples TRBV7-9 to TRBJ1-6; maybe TRBD1 (5 bases). CDR3 nucleotide sequence: TGTGCCAGCAGCCCGGGGCGAGGGTATTCACCCCTCCACTTT. It encodes CASSPGRGYSPLHF.